This T cell receptor (beta chain) was obtained from a study of blood T cell repertoires in COVID-19. Study details: Specimens from acute and convalescent COVID-19 originated in the United States, Italy and Spain. In each case, the material was cDNA or gDNA derived from T cells, B-cell-depleted T cells, or PBMCs.

The CDR3 covers 17 residues. Germline loops: CDR1 MNHEY, CDR2 SVGEGT. Deletions cut 0 bases from V and 2 bases from J, with 15 bases between. Original handling: Estimated nucleated cell counts came from reference gene primer amplification. This table comes from immunoSEQ multiplex PCR, and its TCRdb copy is limited to in-frame clones, with some not included. V and J calls plus clone size are reproduced from that table; the DNA served to infer D and trimming. The sample has under 110,000 clones, 71% seen once. The sequence came from a human donor with acute or convalescent COVID-19. The donor label of this sample is uncertain. Sequenced input: peripheral blood. V usage is TRBV6-2 or TRBV6-3 and J usage is TRBJ2-3, with D maybe TRBD1 (5 bases). The CDR3 DNA reads TGTGCCAGCAGTTACTCCTTCGTGGGGCCACACACAGATACGCAGTATTTT. It yields the protein CASSYSFVGPHTDTQYF.